This entry lists 8 T cell receptor beta chains sequenced from one sample in a study of blood T cell repertoires in COVID-19. Data came from immunoSEQ multiplex PCR; TCRdb stores just in-frame clones and leaves some out. The sample carries roughly 150,000 clones, approximately 80% recorded once. The material sequenced was PBMCs or T cells enriched from blood (not recorded which). The receptors stem from a man aged 35-49 years who had recovered from COVID-19.

The rearrangement uses TRBV5-5 and TRBJ2-5; TRBD2 is a possible D gene (7 bases). V was trimmed by 0 bases and J by 4 bases, leaving 13 bases between them. This CDR3 is 15 amino acids long. Germline CDR1 and CDR2: SGHKS and YYEKEE (reference sequence). The CDR3 reads CASSLAGGGGETQYF. CDR3 coding DNA: TGTGCCAGCAGCTTGGCCGGGGGCGGGGGAGAGACCCAGTACTTC. The whole variable domain, remainder taken from reference TRBV5-5 and TRBJ2-5, is DAGVTQSPTHLIKTRGQQVTLRCSPISGHKSVSWYQQVLGQGPQFIFQYYEKEERGRGNFPDRFSARQFPNYSSELNVNALLLGDSALYLCASSLAGGGGETQYFGPGTRLLVL.

This clone has only a few counts. This chain joins TRBV7-6 and TRBJ2-2; TRBD1 matches 8 bases. Germline CDR1 and CDR2: SGHVS and FNYEAQ. This CDR3 has 15 amino acids. The junction had 6 bases not matched to a gene; V was cut back by 3 bases and J by 6 bases. As DNA, the CDR3 is TGTGCCAGCAGCTTTTCGACAGGGGAGGCCGGGGAGCTGTTTTTT. This encodes CASSFSTGEAGELFF.

This chain links TRBV5-1 with TRBJ1-2; 9 nucleotides align to TRBD1. The CDR3 is 14 residues long. The V gene end was trimmed by 4 bases and the J gene end by 4 bases; junction bases not matched to a gene: 5. Looked up from germline, CDR1 is SGHRS and CDR2 is YFSETQ. The CDR3 spells CASSPGDRVYGYTF. The CDR3 bases are TGCGCCAGCAGCCCGGGGGACAGGGTCTATGGCTACACCTTC.

This clone was seen ten or more times. The V gene is TRBV5-1, the J gene TRBJ2-1; a weak D match, TRBD1 (8 bases). V lost 3 bases and J 4 bases, leaving 14 bases between the germline ends. The CDR3 sequence is 15 residues long. Germline CDR1 is SGHRS and CDR2 is YFSETQ. The CDR3 sequence: CASSWEGQEYNEQFF. The DNA for the CDR3 is TGCGCCAGCAGCTGGGAGGGACAGGAATACAATGAGCAGTTCTTC. The complete variable domain, with remaining parts taken from reference TRBV5-1 and TRBJ2-1, reads KAGVTQTPRYLIKTRGQQVTLSCSPISGHRSVSWYQQTPGQGLQFLFEYFSETQRNKGNFPGRFSGRQFSNSRSEMNVSTLELGDSALYLCASSWEGQEYNEQFFGPGTRLTVL.

This chain links TRBV5-4 with TRBJ2-1; a possible D gene is TRBD1 (5 bases). There are 12 residues in the CDR3. Germline V gene data show CDR1 as SGHNT and CDR2 as YYREEE (reference sequence). The ends were cut back, 0 bases at V and 9 bases at J, with 7 bases in the middle. In DNA, the CDR3 is TGTGCCAGCAGCTTGGTGGACACTGAGCAGTTCTTC. Translated, it gives CASSLVDTEQFF.

With regard to this clone: The junction and the germline gene differ at one end; a read error may be behind it. The chain carries TRBV19 and TRBJ1-2, with a tentative D call TRBD1 (6 bases). CDR1 and CDR2 (germline): LNHDA, SQIVND (reference sequence). CDR3 length: 11 residues. The CDR3 loop reads CASSTERTAFF. The CDR3 DNA follows: TGTGCCAGTAGTACTGAAAGGACAGCCTTCTTC.

The CDR3 sequence is CASSLRDRGPAGELFF. CDR3 DNA: TGTGCCAGCAGCTTGCGGGACAGGGGCCCCGCCGGGGAGCTGTTTTTT. V and J are TRBV5-4 and TRBJ2-2; 10 bases are a match to TRBD1. V shed 1 base, J shed 6 bases, and the junction held 6 bases outside the gene matches. CDR1 and CDR2 from the germline V gene are SGHNT and YYREEE (reference sequence). This CDR3 contains 16 residues.

The chain recombines TRBV19 with TRBJ1-1; a weak D match, TRBD1 (6 bases). V was trimmed by 7 bases and J by 4 bases, leaving 19 bases between them. Germline V gene sequence: CDR1 LNHDA, CDR2 SQIVND (reference sequence). This CDR3 contains 15 residues. The CDR3: CASTPRPGAITEAFF. CDR3 nucleotide sequence: TGTGCCAGTACCCCGCGACCAGGGGCGATCACTGAAGCTTTCTTT.